This T cell receptor (beta chain) was sequenced during a study of human T cells and chemical hapten exposure (dated by TCRdb to about 2021). Notes on the research overall: For sensitization, 2% DPC in acetone was applied to a roughly 2 cm by roughly 2 cm area of upper inner arm skin. This study followed changes in the peripheral blood TCR repertoire in vivo during primary and secondary sensitization of alopecia patients to the hapten diphenylcyclopropenone (DPC). The patient cohort, mostly female, included alopecia areata with under or over 50% scalp involvement, alopecia totalis and alopecia universalis. Patient blood was sampled pre-sensitization (week 0) and at 2, 6 and about 24 weeks after DPC sensitization. Libraries were pooled for sequencing, and per-sample TCR yields varied mainly because of small differences in library volumes within the pool. Patch testing was performed on the upper back with Finn chambers containing 0.01% DPC, and the patch tests were scored after 6 days according to International Contact Dermatitis Research Group standards. Throughout the study period of around 24 weeks, patients also received therapeutic DPC doses to the scalp every week. Blood for TCR sequencing was provided by twenty-nine alopecia patients at one to four time points (pre-sensitization, 2, 6 and 24 weeks). Summary of the overall study and its limitations: Patch test score was positively correlated with the number of PT1 expanded TCRs, with significance at thresholds 8, 16 and 32 but not at 4. No change with DPC sensitization was found in the number of TCRs above 1 in 1000 frequency, and no evidence of global repertoire structure alterations was found. Significantly more large CDR3 similarity clusters were formed by expanded TCRs than by pre-sensitization or healthy control sets, consistent with antigen-driven responses. All patients had alopecia, a presumed autoimmune disease, so their immune response might differ from that of healthy individuals. After repeated subsampling, changes were observed in the strength of the expansion versus patch-test correlation and in the threshold at which the correlation became significant.

The time point label for this specimen denotes: pre-sensitization, week 0. What the treatment or condition label conveys for this sample: therapeutic diphenylcyclopropenone sensitization with weekly scalp DPC. At every patch-test visit, the blood draw took place before the patch test was put on. To be eligible, patients had to be aged 18 to 70, diagnosed with alopecia and judged suitable for DPC therapy, while pregnant patients were excluded. Total RNA was extracted from unfractionated whole blood that had been collected in Tempus Blood RNA tubes. The CDR3 sequence holds 15 residues, the cysteine and phenylalanine included. The read is trimmed to its CDR3 DNA, 45 bases read in frame from base 1. Via the germline V gene, CDR1 is SGHTA and CDR2 FQGNSA. Ends trimmed: V by 3 bases, J by 8 bases; bases unmatched to a gene: 9. Libraries came from RACE. The sequencing machine was a NextSeq 500. Library preparation attached unique molecular identifiers to individual cDNA molecules for quantitative, reproducible TCR counting. From each blood RNA sample, both TCR alpha and TCR beta chains were sequenced. On the study's bioinformatics: The median number of TCRs per sample was approximately 98,000, ranging from 23,224 to 690,600. The Decombinator software suite was used to annotate V, J and CDR3 in the TCR reads. For PS versus PT1 abundance plots, all samples were subsampled to the same number of TCRs (28,000). Expanded TCRs were defined as absent before sensitization and observed at least eight times at the 2-week time point. In TCRdb, the public reads were trimmed at Q25 with fastp and aligned with MiXCR, with productive beta chains retained. When rows share a CDR3 protein, they turn into one entry using the most common DNA and genes. The V and J calls were not made by the authors but by TCRdb's processing. The sample records fewer than 200,000 distinct CDR3 sequences, around 30% of which are singletons. Of the sample, roughly 3% is held by the ten largest clones.

A remark on this clonotype: Its antigen is still unknown. Base qualities were left out, and no much larger clone turns up one base away.

The sample was whole blood, taken in connection with sensitization to the hapten diphenylcyclopropenone (DPC). The chain couples TRBV7-2 to TRBJ2-1, with 8 bases in between that match TRBD2. The sequence came from a woman aged 25 to 45 with alopecia areata. Some clones in this sample may be carry-over from other donors' samples. The nucleotides are TGTGCCAGCAGCTTGCTTCGGGGGGGTAGGGATGAGCAGTTCTTC. This codes for CASSLLRGGRDEQFF.